This T cell receptor beta chain is drawn from a study of CXCR3-negative and CXCR3-positive naive CD8 T cells. UMI-tagged TRB cDNA libraries were built via 5' RACE. With the 5' RACE reads reprocessed, TCRdb shows one record per CDR3 protein and no DNA. The listing records 130,000 or so distinct CDR3 sequences. Of note for this clonotype: Antigen unknown.

General study points: The TRB CDR3s that CXCR3-positive naive cells carried were more hydrophobic than those of CXCR3-negative naive cells. TRB CDR3 properties indicated TCR strength, while surface CD5 was similar across naive subsets.

Germline CDR1 SGHAT, CDR2 FQNNGV. This CDR3 spans 11 amino acids. The specimen sequenced was naive CXCR3+ CD8+ T cells from blood. As for subset: CD45RO-CCR7+CD27+CD95- naive CD8+ T cells expressing CXCR3 (TNR3+). This receptor was obtained from a human donor in good health. Some clones in this sample may be carry-over from other donors' samples. This chain uses TRBV11-2 with TRBJ2-7. The CDR3 here is CASSLDGSDYF. Full variable domain (outside the CDR3, taken from reference TRBV11-2 and TRBJ2-7): EAGVAQSPRYKIIEKRQSVAFWCNPISGHATLYWYQQILGQGPKLLIQFQNNGVVDDSQLPKDRFSAERLKGVDSTLKIQPAKLEDSAVYLCASSLDGSDYFGPGTRLTVT.